This TCR beta chain was recovered during a study of CD8+ T cells in alopecia areata. Study outcomes and limitations: Lesional scalp, especially alopecia totalis/universalis, showed higher clonality than normal scalp. Sharing of TCRs across patients appeared less clear than in mice, possibly for HLA-related reasons.

Remarks on this clone: The antigen is unknown.

TCR sequencing used cDNA made by reverse transcription of extracted RNA. Sequenced by immunoSEQ multiplex PCR; TCRdb stores in-frame clones only, minus some. The data contain approximately 130,000 clones, roughly 50% of them singletons. Sorted out of PBMCs were CD4+ T cells and CD8+ T cells. The specimen was NKG2D-low CD8+ T cells sorted from blood. The clonotype originates from a human donor with alopecia areata.

The CDR3 bases are TGCAGCGTTGAAGGGGACAAAGCACCGGAAGGGGAGCTGTTTTTT. Amino acids: CSVEGDKAPEGELFF. The rearrangement uses TRBV29-1 and TRBJ2-2, with D tentatively TRBD1 (6 bases). The germline V gene has CDR1 SQVTM and CDR2 ANQGSEA. The CDR3 sequence is 15 residues long. Trimming removed 1 base from V and 8 bases from J, with 17 bases in between.